A selection of T cell receptor beta chains follows, all from one sample in a study of blood T cell repertoires in COVID-19. The method was immunoSEQ multiplex PCR; TCRdb's version includes in-frame clones alone and lacks a portion of them. This sample has about 220,000 clones; 75% to 90% occur once, and the top ten carry approximately 5%. Sequenced material: peripheral blood. The receptors come from a woman aged 70-85 years with COVID-19, enrolled during active disease. CDR3s leave out the opening cysteine and the closing phenylalanine or tryptophan. Each record gives: V gene, clone size, J gene, CDR3 protein. Clone size appears in some rows only: once, few, many, or a class for an expanded clone.

V: TRBV28
size: .
J: TRBJ2-7
CDR3: ASSTELRDTAYEQY

V: TRBV12-3/TRBV12-4
size: once
J: TRBJ1-5
CDR3: ASGSGQVGPQH

V: TRBV7-2
size: few
J: TRBJ2-7
CDR3: ASSLDSSGWIYEQY

V: TRBV30
size: few
J: TRBJ2-7
CDR3: AWSPGGYEQY

V: TRBV6-6
size: .
J: TRBJ2-1
CDR3: ASSLRLAGGGTHEQF

V: TRBV13
size: .
J: TRBJ2-7
CDR3: ASSLRGRVDEQY

V: TRBV2
size: .
J: TRBJ2-2
CDR3: ASSVETGDTGELF

V: TRBV6-5
size: .
J: TRBJ2-7
CDR3: ASRPTSAYEQY

V: TRBV6-2/TRBV6-3
size: once
J: TRBJ2-2
CDR3: ASSHPGQANTGELF

V: TRBV5-5
size: .
J: TRBJ2-2
CDR3: ASSPLTAPNTGELF

V: TRBV20-1
size: .
J: TRBJ2-7
CDR3: SASGRDRRNYEQY

V: TRBV5-1
size: .
J: TRBJ1-3
CDR3: ASSDPGQGDTIY

V: TRBV6-2/TRBV6-3
size: .
J: TRBJ1-3
CDR3: ASSLEEGGRNTIY

V: TRBV5-6
size: .
J: TRBJ2-2
CDR3: ASRTWTGPPGELF

V: TRBV4-1
size: .
J: TRBJ1-2
CDR3: ASSQTGNYGYT

V: TRBV7-2
size: .
J: TRBJ2-2
CDR3: ASSLRESGELF

V: TRBV3-1/TRBV3-2
size: .
J: TRBJ1-5
CDR3: ASSHRGSNQPQH

V: TRBV5-1
size: .
J: TRBJ1-1
CDR3: ASALGGNTEAF

V: TRBV7-8
size: .
J: TRBJ1-5
CDR3: ASSLGQGLNQPQH

V: TRBV27
size: .
J: TRBJ1-1
CDR3: ASSSGTTRYTEAF

V: TRBV27
size: .
J: TRBJ1-1
CDR3: ASSPGHPNTEAF

V: TRBV10-3
size: .
J: TRBJ2-5
CDR3: AISEFSTAGPRGTQY

V: TRBV18
size: few
J: TRBJ2-1
CDR3: ASSPSSGRANEQF

V: TRBV3-1/TRBV3-2
size: .
J: TRBJ2-1
CDR3: ASSPRHKRNTPGGEQF

V: TRBV6-5
size: .
J: TRBJ2-2
CDR3: ASKLSNTGELF

V: TRBV25-1
size: .
J: TRBJ2-3
CDR3: ASSDGLAGSTDTQY

V: TRBV7-2
size: .
J: TRBJ2-3
CDR3: ASSLERAQGQY

V: TRBV6-5
size: .
J: TRBJ2-3
CDR3: ASTGNTQY

V: TRBV6-4
size: once
J: TRBJ2-3
CDR3: ASSKIGSGRLDTQY

V: TRBV7-2
size: .
J: TRBJ2-7
CDR3: ASSLVAGSTYEQY

V: TRBV10-1
size: once
J: TRBJ1-1
CDR3: ASSDRYSEAF

V: TRBV5-4
size: .
J: TRBJ2-5
CDR3: ASSLAGPETQY

V: TRBV29-1
size: .
J: TRBJ1-1
CDR3: SVLGAGYTEAF

V: TRBV7-2
size: .
J: TRBJ1-1
CDR3: ASSLGLGTEAF

V: TRBV5-1
size: .
J: TRBJ2-7
CDR3: ASSFGPGGPYEQY

V: TRBV19
size: .
J: TRBJ1-1
CDR3: ASQTLARRPNTEAF

V: TRBV7-9
size: .
J: TRBJ1-2
CDR3: ASIKTPGFLGYT

V: TRBV7-3
size: .
J: TRBJ2-1
CDR3: ASSFGTGDGNEQF

V: TRBV13
size: once
J: TRBJ1-2
CDR3: ASSRRQPGVLYGYT

V: TRBV4-3
size: .
J: TRBJ1-3
CDR3: ASSRTTDPGNTIY

V: TRBV7-9
size: few
J: TRBJ2-1
CDR3: ASRRPDRTFYNEQF

V: TRBV18
size: .
J: TRBJ2-1
CDR3: ASSTTSGQGSLPSYNEQF

V: TRBV18
size: once
J: TRBJ2-2
CDR3: ASSPPGTGSTGELF

V: TRBV19
size: .
J: TRBJ2-1
CDR3: ASSINRQEYNEQF

V: TRBV6-2/TRBV6-3
size: .
J: TRBJ1-5
CDR3: ASSSGGQGAGQPQH

V: TRBV7-9
size: .
J: TRBJ2-2
CDR3: ASRLAGGRTGELF

V: TRBV7-2
size: .
J: TRBJ2-2
CDR3: ASSLVRGTGELF